This passage covers 14 T cell receptor beta chains from one sample sequenced in a study of CD8+CD57+ T cells in acquired aplastic anemia. According to the study, genomic DNA was the template for TCR beta VDJ and CDR3 profiling. MiXCR, applied by TCRdb to the reads, yields one record per CDR3 protein. The table includes tens of thousands of distinct CDR3 sequences, 45% to 55% detected once. The material sequenced was sorted CD4+, CD8+, or CD8+CD57+ T cells (not recorded which) from PBMCs. Receptors were obtained from a human donor in good health, serving as a control.

The table lists this clonotype with many counts. The chain employs TRBV4-1 and TRBJ2-7; perhaps TRBD1 as D (6 bases). There are 13 residues in the CDR3. Germline V gene sequence: CDR1 MGHRA, CDR2 YSYEKL. The V end was cut by 5 bases, the J end by 0 bases, with 8 bases between. Here the CDR3 DNA reads TGCGCCAGCAGCAACAGGGTCTCCTACGAGCAGTACTTC. Residues: CASSNRVSYEQYF.

This clonotype was counted a few times. J is TRBJ2-5 and V is TRBV10-3, with D tentatively TRBD2 (6 bases). Germline-derived CDR1 and CDR2 are ENHRY and SYGVKD. The V and J ends lost 7 bases and 3 bases respectively, with 12 bases between them. The CDR3 loop spans 13 amino acids. The CDR3 spells CAITPSGEETQYF. The CDR3 DNA reads as TGTGCCATCACCCCGTCGGGGGAAGAGACCCAGTACTTC.

This clonotype showed up many times. This chain uses TRBV11-3 with TRBJ2-2, with D tentatively TRBD2 (5 bases). V lost 6 bases, J lost 0 bases, and 14 bases lay in between. The length of the CDR3 is 16 residues. CDR1 and CDR2 from the germline V gene are SGHNT and YENEEA. CDR3 sequence reads: CASRLGGESNTGELFF. The DNA for the CDR3 is TGTGCCAGCAGACTAGGTGGCGAATCGAACACCGGGGAGCTGTTTTTT.

This clonotype was seen ten or more times. The chain combines TRBV6-2 or TRBV6-3 with TRBJ2-1; TRBD2 is a possible D gene (5 bases). The CDR3 extends over 11 amino acids. The V gene lost 10 bases and the J gene lost 7 bases, with 11 bases spanning the gap. Per the germline V gene, CDR1 is MNHEY and CDR2 is SVGEGT. As DNA, the CDR3 is TGTGCCACCGGGGTTTGGAATGAGCAGTTCTTC. It is translated as CATGVWNEQFF.

J is TRBJ2-5 and V is TRBV7-6; TRBD1 might be the D (7 bases). This CDR3 has 16 residues. Trimming stripped 4 bases from V and 4 bases from J, with 19 bases between. Germline CDR1 SGHVS, CDR2 FNYEAQ. CDR3 sequence (DNA): TGTGCCAGCAGCTCCATCCGCGGGACAGATCCAGAGACCCAGTACTTC. Translated: CASSSIRGTDPETQYF. Combining the CDR3 with reference TRBV7-6 and TRBJ2-5 gives the whole variable domain GAGVSQSPRYKVTKRGQDVALRCDPISGHVSLYWYRQALGQGPEFLTYFNYEAQQDKSGLPNDRFSAERPEGSISTLTIQRTEQRDSAMYRCASSSIRGTDPETQYFGPGTRLLVL.

This clonotype was counted many times. The chain is built from TRBV7-9 and TRBJ2-1; 10 bases fit TRBD1. Germline CDR1 SEHNR, CDR2 FQNEAQ (reference sequence). This CDR3 contains 15 residues. V trimming: 3 bases; J trimming: 2 bases; junction bases outside the gene matches: 1. CDR3 coding DNA: TGTGCCAGCAGCTTCGACAGGGGGCCCTACAATGAGCAGTTCTTC. Amino acid sequence: CASSFDRGPYNEQFF.

The gene calls are TRBV20-1 and TRBJ1-2; 7 bases fit TRBD1. The junction had 11 bases not matched to a gene; V was cut back by 6 bases and J by 7 bases. In germline, CDR1 is DFQATT, CDR2 SNEGSKA (reference sequence). The CDR3 is 13 residues long. The CDR3 protein is CSAMRQGPSGYTF. CDR3 sequence (DNA): TGCAGTGCAATGAGACAGGGACCCTCTGGCTACACCTTC.

The chain recombines TRBV7-3 with TRBJ1-2, with a tentative D call TRBD1 (5 bases). The germline gives CDR1 SGHTA, CDR2 FQGTGA. The CDR3 covers 15 residues. Trimming took off 3 bases at V and 4 bases at J, with 15 bases between the two ends. CDR3 sequence: CASSLDDRSVYGYTF. CDR3 bases: TGTGCCAGCAGCTTGGACGACAGATCAGTCTATGGCTACACCTTC.

The DNA of the CDR3 is TGTGCCAGCAGGCGGGGTGGGACAGGAACCTACGAGCAGTACTTC. Its translation: CASRRGGTGTYEQYF. V gene TRBV5-5 combines with J gene TRBJ2-7; 8 bases map to TRBD1. V lost 5 bases and J lost 2; bases outside the gene matches: 9. Germline CDR1 and CDR2: SGHKS and YYEKEE (reference sequence). The CDR3 length is 15 residues.

The sample holds a few counts of this clonotype. The rearrangement joins TRBV29-1 to TRBJ1-5; D gene uncertain. CDR1 is SQVTM, CDR2 ANQGSEA, per germline. The CDR3 loop spans 14 amino acids. Trimming left V 7 bases short and J 4 bases short, with 17 bases between. Here the CDR3 DNA reads TGCAGCGCCGCACTCAACGACGGTAATCAGCCCCAGCATTTT. Amino acids: CSAALNDGNQPQHF.

This clonotype was recorded at least ten times. The chain combines TRBV4-1 with TRBJ2-3; possible D gene TRBD1, 5 bases. V was cut by 1 base and J by 0 bases, with 14 bases left in between. CDR1 and CDR2 from the germline V gene are MGHRA and YSYEKL. The CDR3 covers 17 residues. CDR3 region: CASSQVVRGPSTDTQYF. CDR3 sequence (DNA): TGCGCCAGCAGCCAAGTTGTAAGGGGTCCTAGCACAGATACGCAGTATTTT.

The chain couples TRBV9 to TRBJ2-7; 12 bases match TRBD1. After removal of 3 bases from V and 6 bases from J, the junction contained 7 bases not matched to a gene. Germline-derived CDR1 and CDR2 are SGDLS and YYNGEE. The CDR3 has 15 amino acids. CDR3 bases: TGTGCCAGCAGCGGGAGAGGGACAGGGGGCGGCGAGCAGTACTTC. Translating gives CASSGRGTGGGEQYF.

This clonotype showed up just once. The chain employs TRBV29-1 and TRBJ2-3; 8 bases match TRBD1. Looked up from germline, CDR1 is SQVTM and CDR2 is ANQGSEA. The CDR3 contains 15 residues. J lost 2 bases, V lost 7 bases, and 11 bases had no gene match. The CDR3 region has the DNA TGCAGCGCTGAGTTCCAGGGGGCGGACACAGATACGCAGTATTTT. Translation gives CSAEFQGADTDTQYF.

The chain has TRBV24-1 and TRBJ2-3; TRBD1 matches 8 bases. Trimming cost V 5 bases and J 0 bases; bases outside gene matches: 9. Germline assignment: CDR1 KGHDR and CDR2 SFDVKD. This CDR3 region has 17 residues. The CDR3 region has the DNA TGTGCCACCAGTGCCCATCGGACAGGGTCTAGCACAGATACGCAGTATTTT. It translates to CATSAHRTGSSTDTQYF.